The T cell receptor (beta chain) under discussion was sequenced for a study of blood T cell repertoires in COVID-19. Background on the study: PBMCs, B-cell-depleted T cells, or T cells were the source of the cDNA or gDNA that made up the material.

Assay: immunoSEQ multiplex PCR; the TCRdb copy retains only in-frame clones and omits some. The table shows roughly 160,000 clones, with roughly 84% occurring only once. J lost 7 bases, V lost 4 bases, and 10 bases had no gene match. The CDR3 runs 16 residues. Germline values: CDR1 KGHSH, CDR2 LQKENI. The rearrangement joins TRBV18 to TRBJ1-2, with 12 bases matching TRBD1. The source is a man between 45 and 60 years old with active or convalescent COVID-19. The sequenced sample was peripheral blood. CDR3 region: CASSRGTGGDLGGYTF. CDR3 nucleotide sequence: TGTGCCAGCTCACGCGGGACAGGGGGCGACTTAGGTGGCTACACCTTC.